The next 8 T cell receptor beta chains were all read from a single sample in a study of blood T cell repertoires in COVID-19. The method was immunoSEQ multiplex PCR; TCRdb's version includes in-frame clones alone and lacks a portion of them. The sample consists of more than 95,000 clones, approximately 80% of them appearing once. Input material: peripheral blood. The receptors derive from a man aged 45 to 65 with acute or convalescent COVID-19.

This chain connects TRBV7-3 to TRBJ2-1, with 9 positions matching TRBD2. Germline trimming cut 5 bases from V and 5 bases from J; bases unmatched to any gene: 4. Germline CDR1 reads SGHTA; CDR2 reads FQGTGA. The CDR3 consists of 14 residues. CDR3 in amino acids: CASSLAGLNNEQFF. CDR3 nucleotides: TGTGCCAGCAGCCTAGCGGGGTTAAACAATGAGCAGTTCTTC.

This clone occurred many times. This chain links TRBV19 with TRBJ1-5; D is unresolved. The CDR3 is 14 residues long. The V end was cut by 8 bases, the J end by 9 bases, with 20 bases between. The germline gives CDR1 LNHDA, CDR2 SQIVND (reference sequence). The CDR3 loop reads CASDGGRLTPPQHF. CDR3 DNA sequence: TGTGCCAGTGATGGAGGCAGGCTGACCCCGCCCCAGCATTTT.

The chain employs TRBV6-5 and TRBJ2-1, with 8 bases matching TRBD1. CDR1 is MNHEY, CDR2 SVGAGI, per germline. CDR3 size: 15 residues. J was trimmed by 2 bases and V by 7 bases; bases with no gene match: 7. Here the CDR3 DNA reads TGTGCCAGCACCAAACCGGGACAGGCCTACAATGAGCAGTTCTTC. Residues: CASTKPGQAYNEQFF.

This chain uses TRBV5-1 with TRBJ1-4; a weak D match, TRBD1 (5 bases). The CDR3 covers 15 residues. The germline V gene encodes CDR1 SGHRS and CDR2 YFSETQ. V was pared by 4 bases and J by 3 bases, with 13 bases between. Here the CDR3 reads CASSGGDAANEKLFF. The CDR3 region has the DNA TGCGCCAGCAGCGGGGGGGACGCGGCTAATGAAAAACTGTTTTTT.

This sequence joins TRBV27 and TRBJ1-2, with D perhaps matching TRBD1 (6 bases). Germline CDR1 is MNHEY and CDR2 is SMNVEV (reference sequence). Trimming left V 4 bases short and J 9 bases short, with 15 bases between. The CDR3 has 13 residues. In DNA, the CDR3 is TGTGCCAGCAGTTCCCAGGACAGAATAAGCTACACCTTC. Translated: CASSSQDRISYTF.

This chain uses TRBV25-1 with TRBJ2-7; D gene unclear. Between the trimmed V and J ends, which lost 5 bases and 0 bases, there was a span of 11 bases. CDR3 length equals 14 residues. Looked up from germline, CDR1 is MGHDK and CDR2 is SYGVNS. This CDR3 reads CASSSDTSSYEQYF. The CDR3 region has the DNA TGTGCCAGCAGTTCCGACACGAGCTCCTACGAGCAGTACTTC.

The chain employs TRBV13 and TRBJ2-7; TRBD2 matches at 7 bases. Unmatched junction bases numbered 12, after V lost 1 base and J lost 3 bases. Germline V gene data show CDR1 as PRHDT and CDR2 as FYEKMQ (reference sequence). The CDR3 covers 17 residues. CDR3 in DNA: TGTGCCAGCAGCTTAGTAGGACTAGGATCGACCGGCTACGAGCAGTACTTC. Translating gives CASSLVGLGSTGYEQYF.

The CDR3 region has the DNA TGTGCCAGCCAGGGCGGGGCCGGCTACGAGCAGTACTTC. It specifies CASQGGAGYEQYF. The chain is built from TRBV12-3 or TRBV12-4 and TRBJ2-7; D possibly corresponds to TRBD2 (6 bases). The CDR3 extends over 13 amino acids. The ends were cut back, 8 bases at V and 3 bases at J, with 14 bases in the middle.